These 21 T cell receptor beta chains share one sample of origin, sequenced in a study of cytomegalovirus exposure and HLA in healthy donors. With 60 Vbeta and 13 Jbeta primers, the PCR was carried out. Measured with immunoSEQ multiplex PCR; TCRdb has only the in-frame clones, and not every one. The sample includes roughly 180,000 clones, almost 80% seen only once; the top ten take roughly 1.3%. What was sequenced was PBMCs. The receptors were sampled from a man aged 25-45 years in good health and CMV-seronegative.

The J gene is TRBJ2-3, the V gene TRBV7-9; possibly TRBD1 for D (5 bases). There are 16 residues in the CDR3. V lost 5 bases and J lost 0, with 15 bases in between. CDR1 and CDR2 from the germline V gene are SEHNR and FQNEAQ (reference sequence). In DNA form, the CDR3 reads TGTGCCAGCAGCAAACGACAGACTTCTAGCACAGATACGCAGTATTTT. It translates to CASSKRQTSSTDTQYF. The variable domain in full, with the rest retrieved from reference TRBV7-9 and TRBJ2-3, is DTGVSQNPRHKITKRGQNVTFRCDPISEHNRLYWYRQTLGQGPEFLTYFQNEAQLEKSRLLSDRFSAERPKGSFSTLEIQRTEQGDSAMYLCASSKRQTSSTDTQYFGPGTRLTVL.

The J gene is TRBJ2-7, the V gene TRBV6-5; D remains unclear. CDR1 and CDR2 from the germline V gene are MNHEY and SVGAGI. The CDR3 extends over 12 amino acids. Trimming took 7 bases from V and 11 from J, leaving 18 bases between them. Written as DNA, the CDR3 is TGTGCCAGCACCAGACCAGGCGTGCCGGAGTACTTC. Translated, it gives CASTRPGVPEYF.

The V and J genes are TRBV5-6 and TRBJ2-5; D possibly corresponds to TRBD1 (7 bases). Germline V gene data show CDR1 as SGHDT and CDR2 as YYEEEE. This CDR3 contains 18 residues. Trimming took 1 base from V and 5 from J, leaving 24 bases between them. The CDR3 protein is CASSLPGGGGGFRETQYF. In DNA form, the CDR3 reads TGTGCCAGCAGCTTGCCAGGGGGAGGTGGGGGTTTTCGGGAGACCCAGTACTTC.

This chain uses TRBV7-6 with TRBJ2-1, with 7 bases matching TRBD1. CDR1 is SGHVS, CDR2 FNYEAQ, per germline. The V gene end was trimmed by 3 bases and the J gene end by 9 bases; junction bases not matched to a gene: 5. CDR3 size: 13 residues. DNA for the CDR3: TGTGCCAGCAGCTTGACAGGGCCGGGTGAGCAGTTCTTC. It codes for CASSLTGPGEQFF.

This clone was counted between two and nine times. J is TRBJ1-2 and V is TRBV2, with 7 bases lining up with TRBD1. The V and J ends lost 7 bases and 0 bases, in that order; junction bases with no gene match: 5. Germline V lookup: CDR1 SNHLY, CDR2 FYNNEI. The CDR3 consists of 14 residues. This CDR3 reads CASIDGQANYGYTF. CDR3 coding DNA: TGTGCCAGCATTGATGGACAGGCTAACTATGGCTACACCTTC.

V and J are TRBV4-1 and TRBJ1-1, with 8 bases lining up with TRBD1. Germline V gene data show CDR1 as MGHRA and CDR2 as YSYEKL. The CDR3 loop spans 20 amino acids. The ends lost 0 bases at V and 6 bases at J; junction bases unmatched: 21. Here the CDR3 DNA reads TGCGCCAGCAGCCAAGATTTAAAAGGGATGGGGACAGGCCGAATCTCTGAAGCTTTCTTT. Residues: CASSQDLKGMGTGRISEAFF.

CDR3 sequence (DNA): TGTGCCAGCAGTTTATCGCCTCCTCCTTGGAGGGGGCAATTAAGTGAAGCTTTCTTT. This translates into CASSLSPPPWRGQLSEAFF. The chain recombines TRBV27 with TRBJ1-1, with 7 bases lining up with TRBD1. Germline CDR1 is MNHEY and CDR2 is SMNVEV (reference sequence). V trimming: 0 bases; J trimming: 7 bases; junction bases outside the gene matches: 20. There are 19 residues in the CDR3.

The rearrangement links TRBV7-8 to TRBJ2-7; D perhaps matches TRBD2 (6 bases). Trimming pared 5 bases from V and 0 bases from J, leaving 11 bases between. The length of the CDR3 is 14 residues. Per the germline V gene, CDR1 is SGHVS and CDR2 is FQNEAQ. CDR3 nucleotide sequence: TGTGCCAGCAGCCCTCGGGGGAACTCCTACGAGCAGTACTTC. Amino acid sequence: CASSPRGNSYEQYF.

This chain uses TRBV6-6 with TRBJ1-3; no clear D gene. Trimming took off 10 bases at V and 0 bases at J, with 16 bases between the two ends. There are 15 residues in the CDR3. Looked up from germline, CDR1 is MNHNY and CDR2 is SVGAGI (reference sequence). The CDR3, as DNA: TGTGCCACCTTGCGCCGACTCGGCTCTGGAAACACCATATATTTT. This codes for CATLRRLGSGNTIYF.

This clone came up once. The genes are TRBV30 and TRBJ2-1; D possibly corresponds to TRBD2 (6 bases). Germline V gene lookup returns CDR1 GTSNPN and CDR2 SVGIG (reference sequence). Deletions cut 0 bases from V and 6 bases from J, with 12 bases between. The CDR3 runs 14 residues. The DNA for the CDR3 is TGTGCCTGGAGTGTAGACGGGACTCCCAATGAGCAGTTCTTC. Translated, it gives CAWSVDGTPNEQFF.

V gene TRBV11-1 combines with J gene TRBJ2-1; TRBD2 matches 12 bases. The CDR3 covers 17 residues. Germline V gene sequence: CDR1 SGHAT, CDR2 FQDESV (reference sequence). V shed 5 bases and J 8 bases; nucleotides not matched to a gene: 13. The chain's CDR3 is CASSPPKSSGGADEQFF. The CDR3 DNA reads as TGTGCCAGCAGCCCCCCGAAATCTAGCGGGGGGGCCGATGAGCAGTTCTTC.

This clone was observed a handful of times. The junction shows a germline mismatch at one end, possibly a read error. In the same sample, other DNA sequences code for this CDR3. The chain is built from TRBV6-1 and TRBJ1-6, with D possibly being TRBD1 (6 bases). The germline V gene has CDR1 MNHNS and CDR2 SASEGT. The CDR3 sequence is 17 residues long. The CDR3 region has the DNA TGTGCCAGCAGTGAAGGACAGGCGTTCTCTTATAATTCCCCCCTCCACTTT. As protein: CASSEGQAFSYNSPLHF.

This rearrangement joins TRBV5-1 to TRBJ2-2; unclear D gene. CDR1 and CDR2 from the germline V gene are SGHRS and YFSETQ. Trimming pared 0 bases from V and 6 bases from J, leaving 9 bases between. The CDR3 has 14 amino acids. The CDR3 spells CASSLASTAGELFF. The CDR3, as DNA: TGCGCCAGCAGCTTGGCGTCAACGGCCGGGGAGCTGTTTTTT.

CDR3 sequence (DNA): TGTGCCAGCTCGAACCCCCTCAGGGCTTCCAGGAACACTGAAGCTTTCTTT. Protein: CASSNPLRASRNTEAFF. The rearrangement uses TRBV18 and TRBJ1-1, with D possibly TRBD1 on 5 matching bases. The CDR3 loop spans 17 amino acids. CDR1 is KGHSH and CDR2 is LQKENI in the germline V gene. V gave up 6 bases and J gave up 1 base, with 21 bases separating them.

This chain connects TRBV4-2 to TRBJ2-5, with 14 bases lining up with TRBD2. The CDR3 is made up of 18 amino acids. From germline, CDR1 is LGHNA and CDR2 YNFKEQ. V lost 4 bases to trimming and J lost 3 bases; unmatched junction nucleotides: 10. The DNA for the CDR3 is TGTGCCAGCAGCCTTGGACTAGCGGGAGGTCGAGAAAAAGAGACCCAGTACTTC. Its translation is CASSLGLAGGREKETQYF.

The chain combines TRBV7-2 with TRBJ2-1; 7 bases are a match to TRBD1. The CDR3 is 15 amino acids. CDR1 and CDR2 from the germline V gene are SGHTA and FQGNSA. J gave up 10 bases and V 5 bases, and 14 bases lay outside the gene matches. CDR3 bases: TGTGCCAGCAGCGCGCGACAGGGTTGGGTGGGGGAGCAGTTCTTC. Its protein product is CASSARQGWVGEQFF.

V and J are TRBV7-3 and TRBJ2-3; 12 bases align to TRBD2. The CDR3 length is 17 residues. With V trimmed by 5 bases and J by 2 bases, 8 bases remained unmatched. From germline, CDR1 is SGHTA and CDR2 FQGTGA. The CDR3 loop reads CASSPGLAGPFTDTQYF. CDR3 DNA sequence: TGTGCCAGCAGCCCCGGACTAGCGGGGCCCTTCACAGATACGCAGTATTTT. The whole variable domain, filled in from reference TRBV7-3 and TRBJ2-3, reads GAGVSQTPSNKVTEKGKYVELRCDPISGHTALYWYRQSLGQGPEFLIYFQGTGAADDSGLPNDRFFAVRPEGSVSTLKIQRTERGDSAVYLCASSPGLAGPFTDTQYFGPGTRLTVL.

The chain recombines TRBV5-4 with TRBJ1-5; D might be TRBD1 (5 bases). The CDR3 runs to 15 residues. CDR1 and CDR2 (germline): SGHNT, YYREEE (reference sequence). V was clipped by 0 bases and J by 2 bases, with 9 bases between them. The CDR3 DNA follows: TGTGCCAGCAGCTTGGACGGGGGTGGCAATCAGCCCCAGCATTTT. This translates into CASSLDGGGNQPQHF.

CDR3 in amino acids: CASSPREGYGANVLTF. Written as DNA, the CDR3 is TGTGCCAGCAGCCCCAGGGAGGGTTACGGGGCCAACGTCCTGACTTTC. This chain uses TRBV7-3 with TRBJ2-6, with 7 bases fitting TRBD2. V shed 5 bases, J shed 4 bases, and the junction held 8 bases outside the gene matches. Germline CDR1 and CDR2: SGHTA and FQGTGA. The CDR3 spans 16 residues.

The chain recombines TRBV10-3 with TRBJ1-2; D is possibly TRBD1 (5 bases). The CDR3 length is 12 residues. V lost 8 bases and J lost 2, with 9 bases in between. Germline-derived CDR1 and CDR2 are ENHRY and SYGVKD. This chain's CDR3 is CAIGGENYGYTF. In DNA form, the CDR3 reads TGTGCCATCGGGGGGGAAAACTATGGCTACACCTTC.

The chain uses TRBV27 and TRBJ1-5; 8 bases line up with TRBD1. V dropped 5 bases and J dropped 3; count of bases not matched to a gene: 6. Germline CDR1 and CDR2: MNHEY and SMNVEV (reference sequence). The CDR3 contains 15 residues. CDR3 amino acids: CASSRNRGTNQPQHF. CDR3 DNA: TGTGCCAGCAGTAGAAACAGGGGGACCAATCAGCCCCAGCATTTT.